Described below is a single TCR beta chain sequence and its context. The same CDR3 also results from other DNA sequences found in this sample. Produced via immunoSEQ multiplex PCR; TCRdb's table is partial and in-frame only. This table has approximately 120,000 clones, around 93% appearing once. This CDR3 is 14 amino acids long. Germline lookup yields CDR1 SGDLS and CDR2 YYNGEE. Trimming removed 0 bases at V and 2 bases at J, with 9 bases between. The sample comes from a study of OX40 agonist ivuxolimab in advanced cancers. This chain uses TRBV9 with TRBJ2-7, with a weak D call TRBD2 (5 bases). This material consisted of CD4+ or CD8+ T cells sorted from blood, taken in a trial of the OX40 agonist ivuxolimab. The TCR originated in an adult with an advanced solid tumor such as melanoma, head and neck, liver or kidney cancer. The CDR3 coding sequence is TGTGCCAGCAGCGTAGGAGTCGGGACCTACGAGCAGTACTTC. The encoded protein is CASSVGVGTYEQYF.